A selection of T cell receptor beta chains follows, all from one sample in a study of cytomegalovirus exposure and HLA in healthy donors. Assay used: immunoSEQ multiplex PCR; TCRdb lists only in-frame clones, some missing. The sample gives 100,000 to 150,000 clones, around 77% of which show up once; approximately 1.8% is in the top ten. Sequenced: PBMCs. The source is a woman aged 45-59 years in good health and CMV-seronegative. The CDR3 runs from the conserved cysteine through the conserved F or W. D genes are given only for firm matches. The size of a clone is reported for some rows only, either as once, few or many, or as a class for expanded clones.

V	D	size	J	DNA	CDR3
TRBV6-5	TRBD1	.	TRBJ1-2	TGTGCCAGCAGCTACAGGGGGCCGGATGGCTACACCTTC	CASSYRGPDGYTF
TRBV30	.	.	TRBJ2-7	TGTGCCGGAGGGGGACAAGCGGGAAGATCCTACGAGCAGTACTTC	CAGGGQAGRSYEQYF
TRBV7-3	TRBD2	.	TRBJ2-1	TGTGCCAGCAGCCTCACTACCCCTAGACTAGCGGGAGGCCCCAACAATGAGCAGTTCTTC	CASSLTTPRLAGGPNNEQFF
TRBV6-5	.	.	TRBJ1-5	TGTGCCAGCAGAAGACGGGGTAGCAATCAGCCCCAGCATTTT	CASRRRGSNQPQHF
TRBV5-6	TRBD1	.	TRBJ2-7	TGTGCCAGCACCCTTCACCTGGACAGGGTTCTTTCCTACGAGCAGTACTTC	CASTLHLDRVLSYEQYF
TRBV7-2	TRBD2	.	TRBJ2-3	TGTGCCAGCAGCTGGACTAGCGGGATTACAGATACGCAGTATTTT	CASSWTSGITDTQYF
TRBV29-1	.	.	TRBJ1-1	TGCAGCGTTAAGTTTGGGACATCGAGGGAAATGAACACTGAAGCTTTCTTT	CSVKFGTSREMNTEAFF
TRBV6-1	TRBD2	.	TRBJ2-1	TGTGCCAGCAGTGCTCCTAGCGGGAGAGATTCCGGTGAGCAGTTCTTC	CASSAPSGRDSGEQFF
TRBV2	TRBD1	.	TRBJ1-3	TGTGCCAGCAGACGATTGGGACAGGCGTCTGGAAACACCATATATTTT	CASRRLGQASGNTIYF
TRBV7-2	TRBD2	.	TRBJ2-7	TGTGCCAGCAGCTTTGGACTAGCGGGAGGCAGCATACCCTACGAGCAGTACTTC	CASSFGLAGGSIPYEQYF
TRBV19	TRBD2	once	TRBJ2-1	TGTGCCAGTAGTATGCGGGAGACCTACAATGAGCAGTTCTTC	CASSMRETYNEQFF
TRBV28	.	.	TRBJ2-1	TGTGCCAGCAGTTTGCTGTGGAGGGGTAATGAGCAGTTCTTC	CASSLLWRGNEQFF